This T cell receptor beta chain was documented in a study of vaccination effects on CD4 cells after COVID-19. Study-level points and caveats: Clones arising from infection and from vaccination showed marked clonal contraction late after vaccination.

Sequencing in the ViraFEST assay came after antigen-specific CD4+ T cells had been expanded with viral peptide pools, which were used to stimulate PBMC. At the end of nine to ten days of culture, CD4+ T cells were isolated. Nucleocapsid antibodies stayed negative before and after vaccination, showing no earlier SARS-CoV-2 infection. Cells had half their medium changed to IL-2 medium on days 3 and 7. Produced via immunoSEQ multiplex PCR; TCRdb's table is partial and in-frame only. The sample contains tens of thousands of clones, approximately 70% of which appear only once. As for this clone: What it recognizes is unknown.

The CDR3 covers 18 residues. With 8 bases removed from V and 0 bases from J, the gap between germline ends came to 23 bases. CDR1 LGHNT and CDR2 FRNRAP come from the germline V gene. The clonotype comes from a human donor who received a COVID-19 vaccine. This sequence joins TRBV12-5 and TRBJ1-3, with D possibly TRBD1 on 6 matching bases. Sequenced here: CD4+ T cells from PBMCs cultured with SARS-CoV-2 spike peptides, sampled before COVID-19 vaccination. The CDR3 bases are TGTGCTAGTTCAAAGCGAGGACAGAGGTATACCTCTGGAAACACCATATATTTT. Its translation is CASSKRGQRYTSGNTIYF.